This T cell receptor (beta chain) was captured by sequencing in a study of OX40 agonist ivuxolimab in advanced cancers. In the study overall: While on treatment, patients had intravenous ivuxolimab at 0.01 to 10 mg/kg every 2 weeks. Study results and caveats: Undetermined was the antigen specificity of the expanded peripheral T cells.

Germline CDR1 and CDR2: LGHNA and YNFKEQ. Trimming left V 4 bases short and J 6 bases short, with 15 bases between. The CDR3 has 15 amino acids. This clone was detected a few times. Its matching antigen is unknown. The data were produced by immunoSEQ multiplex PCR, yet TCRdb's version contains in-frame clones alone and is incomplete. This table has about 58,000 clones, more than 75% appearing once. Sequences were derived from CD4+ or CD8+ T cells sorted from blood, sampled in a trial of the OX40 agonist ivuxolimab. The sequence came from an adult with an advanced solid tumor such as melanoma, head and neck, liver or kidney cancer. The chain employs TRBV4-2 and TRBJ1-4; weak D call: TRBD1 (6 bases). The CDR3 nucleotides are TGTGCCAGCAGCCCCCGAGGGGACACAGATGAAAAACTGTTTTTT. It translates to CASSPRGDTDEKLFF.